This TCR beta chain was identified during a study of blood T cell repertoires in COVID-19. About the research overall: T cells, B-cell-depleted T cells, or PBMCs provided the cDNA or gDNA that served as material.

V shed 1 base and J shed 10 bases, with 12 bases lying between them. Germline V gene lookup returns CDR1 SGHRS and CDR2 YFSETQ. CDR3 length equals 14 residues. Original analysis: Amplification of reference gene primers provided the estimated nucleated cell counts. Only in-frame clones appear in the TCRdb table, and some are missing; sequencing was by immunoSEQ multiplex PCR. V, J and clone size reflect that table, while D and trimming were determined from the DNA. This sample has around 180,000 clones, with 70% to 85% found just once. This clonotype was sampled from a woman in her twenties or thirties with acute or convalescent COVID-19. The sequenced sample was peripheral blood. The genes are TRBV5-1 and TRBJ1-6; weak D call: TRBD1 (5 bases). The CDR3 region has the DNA TGCGCCAGCAGCTTGAGCCTCTCAGGGTCACCCCTCCACTTT. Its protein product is CASSLSLSGSPLHF.